Listed here is a single TCR beta chain. V lost 4 bases, J lost 8 bases, and 8 bases lay in between. CDR3 length: 11 amino acids. From germline, CDR1 is MNHNS and CDR2 SASEGT. The data are from a study of T cell responses to AZD1222 COVID-19 vaccine. Libraries were prepared by immunoSEQ multiplex PCR; TCRdb keeps only in-frame clonotypes and omits some of them. The table has over 100,000 clones, approximately 89% seen once; the top ten hold 4.4%. This TCR came from an adult who received the AZD1222 COVID-19 vaccine. The V and J genes are TRBV6-1 and TRBJ1-1, with unresolved D. This material consisted of peripheral blood, taken 28 days after the second AZD1222 dose. The CDR3 DNA sequence: TGTGCCAGCAGTGGAGGTTGGGAAGCTTTCTTT. This translates into CASSGGWEAFF.